This record concerns one TCR beta chain sequence. The data were obtained in a study of T cells after yellow fever vaccination. It was through 5'RACE template switching that TCR cDNA was made, with a universal primer site and UMIs added. Via MiXCR, TCRdb re-called the 5' RACE reads, giving one row per CDR3 protein. The repertoire includes a few hundred thousand distinct CDR3 sequences, about 5.2% of them detected once, and roughly 3% sits in the top ten. The CDR3 runs to 14 residues. Trimming cost V 4 bases and J 6 bases; bases outside gene matches: 6. Germline V gives CDR1 SGHRS, CDR2 YFSETQ. The J gene is TRBJ1-4, the V gene TRBV5-1; 7 positions agree with TRBD1. Specimen: CD4+ T cells sorted from PBMCs, collected on the day of the yellow fever booster vaccination. This TCR derives from a man younger than 35 who received the YFV17D yellow fever vaccine. The CDR3 coding sequence is TGCGCCAGCAGCAGCAGGGGGAGGGATGAAAAACTGTTTTTT. Translating gives CASSSRGRDEKLFF.